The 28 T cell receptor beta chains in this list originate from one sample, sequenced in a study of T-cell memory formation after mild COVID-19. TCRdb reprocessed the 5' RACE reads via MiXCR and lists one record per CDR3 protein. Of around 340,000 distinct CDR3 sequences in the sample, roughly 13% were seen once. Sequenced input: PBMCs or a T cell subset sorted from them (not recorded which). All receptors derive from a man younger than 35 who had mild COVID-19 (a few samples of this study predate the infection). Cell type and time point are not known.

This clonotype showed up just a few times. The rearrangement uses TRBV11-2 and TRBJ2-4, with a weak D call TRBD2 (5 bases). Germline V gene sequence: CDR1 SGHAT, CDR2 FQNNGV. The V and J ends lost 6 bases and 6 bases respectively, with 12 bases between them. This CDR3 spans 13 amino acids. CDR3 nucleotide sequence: TGTGCCAGCAGTTTGTCCGGGGTAAACATTCAGTACTTC. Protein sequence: CASSLSGVNIQYF. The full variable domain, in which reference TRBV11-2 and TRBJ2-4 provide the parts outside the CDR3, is EAGVAQSPRYKIIEKRQSVAFWCNPISGHATLYWYQQILGQGPKLLIQFQNNGVVDDSQLPKDRFSAERLKGVDSTLKIQPAKLEDSAVYLCASSLSGVNIQYFGAGTRLSVL.

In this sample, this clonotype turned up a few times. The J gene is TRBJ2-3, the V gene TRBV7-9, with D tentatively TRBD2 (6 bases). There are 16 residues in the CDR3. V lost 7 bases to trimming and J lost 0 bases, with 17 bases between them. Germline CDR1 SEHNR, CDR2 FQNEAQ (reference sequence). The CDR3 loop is CASMGWRGVSTDTQYF. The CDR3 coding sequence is TGTGCCAGCATGGGCTGGAGGGGAGTGAGCACAGATACGCAGTATTTT.

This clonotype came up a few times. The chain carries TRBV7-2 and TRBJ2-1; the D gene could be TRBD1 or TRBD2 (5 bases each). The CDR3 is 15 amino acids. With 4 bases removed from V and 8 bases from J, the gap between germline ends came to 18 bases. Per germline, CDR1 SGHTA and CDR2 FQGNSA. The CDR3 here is CASSYSGTPSYEQFF. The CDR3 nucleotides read TGTGCCAGCAGCTACTCCGGGACCCCAAGTTATGAGCAGTTCTTC.

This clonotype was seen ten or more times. This CDR3 reads CASSHTPDRAIGELFF. As DNA, the CDR3 is TGCGCCAGCAGCCATACCCCAGACAGGGCGATCGGGGAGCTGTTTTTT. J is TRBJ2-2 and V is TRBV5-1; 7 nucleotides agree with TRBD1. The CDR3 covers 16 residues. Losses at the gene ends were 4 bases for V and 7 bases for J; bases not matched to a gene: 13. Germline V gene data show CDR1 as SGHRS and CDR2 as YFSETQ. Drawing the rest from reference TRBV5-1 and TRBJ2-2, the complete variable domain is KAGVTQTPRYLIKTRGQQVTLSCSPISGHRSVSWYQQTPGQGLQFLFEYFSETQRNKGNFPGRFSGRQFSNSRSEMNVSTLELGDSALYLCASSHTPDRAIGELFFGEGSRLTVL.

The CDR3 reads CRARPAGQVDTGELFF. CDR3 bases: TGCAGGGCACGGCCGGCGGGGCAGGTGGACACCGGGGAGCTGTTTTTT. V and J are TRBV20-1 and TRBJ2-2, with D tentatively TRBD2 (6 bases). The CDR3 is made up of 16 amino acids. The V gene's germline CDR1 is DFQATT and CDR2 SNEGSKA (reference sequence).

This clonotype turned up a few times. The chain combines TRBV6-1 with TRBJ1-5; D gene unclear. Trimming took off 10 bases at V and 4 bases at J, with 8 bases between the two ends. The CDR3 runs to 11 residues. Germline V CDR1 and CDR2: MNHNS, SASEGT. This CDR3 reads CATRENQPQHF. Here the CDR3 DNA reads TGTGCCACCAGAGAGAATCAGCCCCAGCATTTT.

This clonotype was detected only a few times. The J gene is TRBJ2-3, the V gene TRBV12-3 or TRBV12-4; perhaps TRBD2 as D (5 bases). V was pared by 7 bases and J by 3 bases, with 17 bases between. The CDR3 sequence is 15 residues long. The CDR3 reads CASTSPGLNTDTQYF. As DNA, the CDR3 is TGTGCCAGCACTTCTCCCGGACTCAATACAGATACGCAGTATTTT.

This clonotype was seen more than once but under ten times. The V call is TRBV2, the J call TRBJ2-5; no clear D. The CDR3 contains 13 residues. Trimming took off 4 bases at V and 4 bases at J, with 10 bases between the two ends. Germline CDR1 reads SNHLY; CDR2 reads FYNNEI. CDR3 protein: CASSVGLGETQYF. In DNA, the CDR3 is TGTGCCAGCAGTGTCGGGTTGGGAGAGACCCAGTACTTC.

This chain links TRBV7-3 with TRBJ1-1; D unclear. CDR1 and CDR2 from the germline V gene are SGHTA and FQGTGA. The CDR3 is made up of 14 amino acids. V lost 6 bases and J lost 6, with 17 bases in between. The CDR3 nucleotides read TGTGCCAGCAGAGAGAGTCCCATCGTGGCTGAAGCTTTCTTT. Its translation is CASRESPIVAEAFF.

The CDR3 loop reads CASSQIRGPTGELFF. The CDR3, as DNA: TGTGCCAGCAGCCAGATCAGGGGCCCCACCGGGGAGCTGTTTTTT. The chain carries TRBV4-2 and TRBJ2-2; D possibly corresponds to TRBD1 (6 bases). V was cut by 3 bases and J by 4 bases, with 12 bases left in between. This CDR3 is 15 amino acids long. Looked up from germline, CDR1 is LGHNA and CDR2 is YNFKEQ.

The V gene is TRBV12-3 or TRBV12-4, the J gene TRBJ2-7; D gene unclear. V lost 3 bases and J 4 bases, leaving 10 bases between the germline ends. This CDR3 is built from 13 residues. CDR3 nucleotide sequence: TGTGCCAGCAGTTTGGGTGGGATGTACGAGCAGTACGTC. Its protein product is CASSLGGMYEQYV.

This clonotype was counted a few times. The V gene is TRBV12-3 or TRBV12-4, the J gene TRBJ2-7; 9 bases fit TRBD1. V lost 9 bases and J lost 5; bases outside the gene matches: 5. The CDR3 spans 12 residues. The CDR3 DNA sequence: TGTGCCAGTCGGACAGGGGAGGACGAGCAGTACTTC. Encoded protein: CASRTGEDEQYF.

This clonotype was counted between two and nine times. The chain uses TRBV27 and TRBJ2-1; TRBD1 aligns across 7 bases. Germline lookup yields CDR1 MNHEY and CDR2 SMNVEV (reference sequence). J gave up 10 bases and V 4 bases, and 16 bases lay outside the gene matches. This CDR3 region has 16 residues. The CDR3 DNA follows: TGTGCCAGCAGTTACGGGACAGTCCCCCTTGGTGGAGAGCAGTTCTTC. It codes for CASSYGTVPLGGEQFF.

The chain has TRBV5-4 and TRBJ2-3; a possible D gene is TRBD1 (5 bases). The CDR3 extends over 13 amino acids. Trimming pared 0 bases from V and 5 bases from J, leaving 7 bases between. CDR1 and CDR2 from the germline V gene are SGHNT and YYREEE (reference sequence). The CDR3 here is CASSLEGIDTQYF. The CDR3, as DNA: TGTGCCAGCAGCTTGGAGGGGATAGATACGCAGTATTTT.

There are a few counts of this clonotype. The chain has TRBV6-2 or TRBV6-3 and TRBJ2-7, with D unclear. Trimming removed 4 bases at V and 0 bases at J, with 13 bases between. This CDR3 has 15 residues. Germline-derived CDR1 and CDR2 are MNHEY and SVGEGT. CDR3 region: CASSWRSTSSYEQYV. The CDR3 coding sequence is TGTGCCAGCAGTTGGCGAAGTACCAGCTCCTACGAGCAGTACGTC.

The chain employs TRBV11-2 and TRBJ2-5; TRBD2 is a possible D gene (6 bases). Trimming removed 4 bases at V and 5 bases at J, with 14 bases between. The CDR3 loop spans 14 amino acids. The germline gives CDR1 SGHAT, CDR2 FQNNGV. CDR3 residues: CASSWQAGMETQYF. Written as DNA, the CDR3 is TGTGCCAGCAGCTGGCAGGCGGGGATGGAGACCCAGTACTTC.

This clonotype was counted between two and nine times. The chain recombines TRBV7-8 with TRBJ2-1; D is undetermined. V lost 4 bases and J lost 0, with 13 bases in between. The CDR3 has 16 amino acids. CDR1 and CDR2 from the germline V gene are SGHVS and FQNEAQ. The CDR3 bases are TGTGCCAGCAGCTGCCTGAGAAAGAGCTCCTACAATGAGCAGTTCTTC. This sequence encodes CASSCLRKSSYNEQFF.

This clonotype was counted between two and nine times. The CDR3 DNA reads TGTGCCAGCAGCCAAGATGGCGTGGGGCCAGAGACCCAGTACTTC. It specifies CASSQDGVGPETQYF. V is TRBV4-2 and J is TRBJ2-5; TRBD1 might be the D (5 bases). Trimming shortened V by 0 bases and J by 4 bases, and 12 bases separated the two germline ends. This CDR3 is 15 amino acids long. CDR1 LGHNA and CDR2 YNFKEQ come from the germline V gene.

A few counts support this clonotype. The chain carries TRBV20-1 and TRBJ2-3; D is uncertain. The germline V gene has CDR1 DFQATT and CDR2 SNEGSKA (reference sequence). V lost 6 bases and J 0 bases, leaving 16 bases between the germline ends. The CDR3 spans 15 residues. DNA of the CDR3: TGCAGTGCGCCCCAAGCCGGCCCTAGCACAGATACGCAGTATTTT. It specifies CSAPQAGPSTDTQYF.

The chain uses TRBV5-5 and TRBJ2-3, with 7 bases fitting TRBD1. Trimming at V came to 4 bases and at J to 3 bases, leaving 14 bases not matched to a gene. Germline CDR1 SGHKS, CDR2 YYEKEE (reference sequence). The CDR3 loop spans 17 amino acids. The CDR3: CASSPTGTAGVTDTQYF. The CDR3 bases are TGTGCCAGCAGCCCGACCGGGACAGCCGGTGTTACAGATACGCAGTATTTT.

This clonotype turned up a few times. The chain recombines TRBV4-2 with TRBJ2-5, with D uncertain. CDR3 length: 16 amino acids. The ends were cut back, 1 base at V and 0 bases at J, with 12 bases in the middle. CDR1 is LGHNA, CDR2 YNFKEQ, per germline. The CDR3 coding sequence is TGTGCCAGCAGCCAAGGACGGAGAGCTAACCAAGAGACCCAGTACTTC. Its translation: CASSQGRRANQETQYF.

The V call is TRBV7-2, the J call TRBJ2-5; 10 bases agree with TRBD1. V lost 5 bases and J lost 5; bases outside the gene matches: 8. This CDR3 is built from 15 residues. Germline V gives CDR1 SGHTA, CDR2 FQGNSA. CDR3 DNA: TGTGCCAGCAGCGTCCCGGGACAGGGGAGCGAGACCCAGTACTTC. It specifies CASSVPGQGSETQYF.

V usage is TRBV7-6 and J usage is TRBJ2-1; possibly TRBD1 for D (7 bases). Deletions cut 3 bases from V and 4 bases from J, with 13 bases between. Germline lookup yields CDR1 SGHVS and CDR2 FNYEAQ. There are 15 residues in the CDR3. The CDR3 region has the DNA TGTGCCAGCAGCTTGGGGGGACAGAGTTACAATGAGCAGTTCTTC. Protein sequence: CASSLGGQSYNEQFF.

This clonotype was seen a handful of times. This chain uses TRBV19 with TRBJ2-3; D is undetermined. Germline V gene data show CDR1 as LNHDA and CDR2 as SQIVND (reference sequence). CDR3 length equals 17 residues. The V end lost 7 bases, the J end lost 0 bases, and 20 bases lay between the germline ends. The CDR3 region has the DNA TGTGCCAGTACGACACGGGTCCTATCAACTAGCACAGATACGCAGTATTTT. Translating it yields CASTTRVLSTSTDTQYF.

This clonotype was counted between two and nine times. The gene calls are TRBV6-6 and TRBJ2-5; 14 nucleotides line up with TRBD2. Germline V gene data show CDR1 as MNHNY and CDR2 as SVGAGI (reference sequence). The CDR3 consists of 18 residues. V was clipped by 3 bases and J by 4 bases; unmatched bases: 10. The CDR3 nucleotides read TGTGCCAGCAGTTATGGCAAAGGGACTAGCGGGGGTCTAGAGACCCAGTACTTC. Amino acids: CASSYGKGTSGGLETQYF.

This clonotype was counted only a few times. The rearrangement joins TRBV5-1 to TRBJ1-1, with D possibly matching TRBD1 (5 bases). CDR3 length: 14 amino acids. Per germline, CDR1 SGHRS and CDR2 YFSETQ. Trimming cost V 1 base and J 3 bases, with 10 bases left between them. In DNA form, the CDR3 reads TGCGCCAGCAGCTTGTCTGACAGCTACACTGAAGCTTTCTTT. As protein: CASSLSDSYTEAFF.

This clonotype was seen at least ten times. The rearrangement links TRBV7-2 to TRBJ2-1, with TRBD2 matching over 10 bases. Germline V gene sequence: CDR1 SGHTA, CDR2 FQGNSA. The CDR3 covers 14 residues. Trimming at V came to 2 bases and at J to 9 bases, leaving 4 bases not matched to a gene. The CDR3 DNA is TGTGCCAGCAGCTTACCCCCTAGCGGGGGTGAGCAGTTCTTC. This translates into CASSLPPSGGEQFF.

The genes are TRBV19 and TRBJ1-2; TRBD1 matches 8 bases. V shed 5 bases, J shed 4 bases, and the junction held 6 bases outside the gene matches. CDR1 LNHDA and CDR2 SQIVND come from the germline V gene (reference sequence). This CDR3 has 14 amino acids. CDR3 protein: CASSVDRVRYGYTF. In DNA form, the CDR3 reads TGTGCCAGTAGTGTGGACAGGGTACGCTATGGCTACACCTTC.